This is a list of T cell receptor beta chains from one sample in a study of blood T cell repertoires in COVID-19. The assay was immunoSEQ multiplex PCR, and TCRdb's table has in-frame clones only and misses some. The table lists about 190,000 clones, 79% of them singletons. The specimen sequenced was peripheral blood. The receptors originated from a man aged 55 to 69 with active or convalescent COVID-19. CDR3s include the opening cysteine and the closing phenylalanine or tryptophan. Each record gives: clone size, V gene, J gene, CDR3 length, D gene, CDR3 protein, CDR3 DNA. A D gene is named only where the DNA matches it firmly. Rows may omit the clone size; those that give it use once, few, many or a size class.

abundance: once
v_gene: TRBV27
j_gene: TRBJ1-1
len: 15
d_gene: TRBD1
CDR3aa: CASSLRTGRNTEAFF
CDR3nt: TGTGCCAGCAGTCTTCGGACAGGTAGGAACACTGAAGCTTTCTTT

abundance: .
v_gene: TRBV7-3
j_gene: TRBJ2-2
len: 17
d_gene: TRBD1
CDR3aa: CASSISQTGWNAGELFF
CDR3nt: TGTGCCAGCAGCATTAGCCAGACAGGGTGGAATGCCGGGGAGCTGTTTTTT

abundance: .
v_gene: TRBV9
j_gene: TRBJ1-2
len: 14
d_gene: .
CDR3aa: CASSVGGLFYGYTF
CDR3nt: TGTGCCAGCAGCGTAGGGGGACTTTTCTATGGCTACACCTTC

abundance: .
v_gene: TRBV28
j_gene: TRBJ2-2
len: 14
d_gene: .
CDR3aa: CASLEGRVTGELFF
CDR3nt: TGTGCCAGCTTGGAGGGTCGGGTCACCGGGGAGCTGTTTTTT

abundance: .
v_gene: TRBV7-8
j_gene: TRBJ2-1
len: 15
d_gene: TRBD2
CDR3aa: CASQTSGLTYNEQFF
CDR3nt: TGTGCCAGCCAGACTAGCGGGTTGACCTACAATGAGCAGTTCTTC

abundance: .
v_gene: TRBV3-1/TRBV3-2
j_gene: TRBJ2-2
len: 14
d_gene: .
CDR3aa: CASSRGGMAGELFF
CDR3nt: TGTGCCAGCAGCCGAGGGGGAATGGCCGGGGAGCTGTTTTTT

abundance: .
v_gene: TRBV28
j_gene: TRBJ2-1
len: 13
d_gene: .
CDR3aa: CASSLRGRNEQFF
CDR3nt: TGTGCCAGCAGTTTACGAGGGAGGAATGAGCAGTTCTTC

abundance: .
v_gene: TRBV19
j_gene: TRBJ2-1
len: 13
d_gene: .
CDR3aa: CASSASRVEEQFF
CDR3nt: TGTGCCAGTAGTGCCTCCCGGGTCGAAGAGCAGTTCTTC

abundance: .
v_gene: TRBV5-5
j_gene: TRBJ2-3
len: 13
d_gene: .
CDR3aa: CASSFTSSDTQYF
CDR3nt: TGTGCCAGCAGCTTCACTAGCTCAGATACGCAGTATTTT

abundance: .
v_gene: TRBV6-5
j_gene: TRBJ2-7
len: 14
d_gene: TRBD1
CDR3aa: CAGSRTGEGYEQYF
CDR3nt: TGTGCCGGCAGTCGGACAGGAGAGGGCTACGAGCAGTACTTC

abundance: once
v_gene: TRBV5-1
j_gene: TRBJ2-2
len: 16
d_gene: .
CDR3aa: CASSLALASMGGELFF
CDR3nt: TGCGCCAGCAGCTTGGCCCTAGCGTCGATGGGCGGGGAGCTGTTTTTT

abundance: .
v_gene: TRBV5-1
j_gene: TRBJ1-1
len: 14
d_gene: .
CDR3aa: CASSLRELEAEAFF
CDR3nt: TGCGCCAGCAGCTTGCGGGAGTTAGAAGCTGAAGCTTTCTTT

abundance: few
v_gene: TRBV19
j_gene: TRBJ2-5
len: 15
d_gene: TRBD1
CDR3aa: CASSDRGQGMETQYF
CDR3nt: TGTGCCAGTAGCGACAGGGGGCAGGGCATGGAGACCCAGTACTTC

abundance: .
v_gene: TRBV6-4
j_gene: TRBJ2-7
len: 16
d_gene: .
CDR3aa: CASSDLGQLASYEQYF
CDR3nt: TGTGCCAGCAGTGACCTCGGTCAGCTAGCCTCCTACGAGCAGTACTTC

abundance: many
v_gene: TRBV6-2/TRBV6-3
j_gene: TRBJ1-5
len: 15
d_gene: TRBD1
CDR3aa: CASSYGTGIFQPQHF
CDR3nt: TGTGCCAGCAGTTACGGGACAGGGATTTTTCAGCCCCAGCATTTT

abundance: .
v_gene: TRBV5-4
j_gene: TRBJ2-7
len: 17
d_gene: TRBD1
CDR3aa: CASSFQLGRGNFWEQYF
CDR3nt: TGTGCCAGCAGCTTTCAACTCGGCAGGGGGAATTTCTGGGAGCAGTACTTC

abundance: few
v_gene: TRBV7-8
j_gene: TRBJ2-5
len: 17
d_gene: .
CDR3aa: CASSLGISVGGEETQYF
CDR3nt: TGTGCCAGCAGCTTAGGTATCTCTGTAGGGGGTGAAGAGACCCAGTACTTC

abundance: .
v_gene: TRBV18
j_gene: TRBJ1-4
len: 16
d_gene: TRBD1
CDR3aa: CASSAKPQGPNEKLFF
CDR3nt: TGTGCCAGCTCAGCAAAACCACAGGGGCCTAATGAAAAACTGTTTTTT

abundance: .
v_gene: TRBV5-4
j_gene: TRBJ2-1
len: 15
d_gene: TRBD2
CDR3aa: CASSKSGSSYNEQFF
CDR3nt: TGTGCCAGCAGCAAAAGCGGGAGCTCCTACAATGAGCAGTTCTTC

abundance: .
v_gene: TRBV11-3
j_gene: TRBJ2-5
len: 16
d_gene: TRBD2
CDR3aa: CASSVGTSGSGETQYF
CDR3nt: TGTGCCAGCAGCGTCGGGACTAGCGGGAGCGGTGAGACCCAGTACTTC

abundance: .
v_gene: TRBV5-1
j_gene: TRBJ2-5
len: 12
d_gene: .
CDR3aa: CASSLEAGTQYF
CDR3nt: TGCGCCAGCAGCTTGGAGGCGGGGACCCAGTACTTC

abundance: many
v_gene: TRBV18
j_gene: TRBJ1-2
len: 14
d_gene: .
CDR3aa: CASSADSTNYGYTF
CDR3nt: TGTGCCAGCTCGGCGGACAGTACCAACTATGGCTACACCTTC

abundance: few
v_gene: TRBV3-1/TRBV3-2
j_gene: TRBJ1-6
len: 14
d_gene: .
CDR3aa: CASSQSRDNSPLHF
CDR3nt: TGTGCCAGCAGCCAGTCCAGGGATAATTCACCCCTCCACTTT

abundance: .
v_gene: TRBV4-2
j_gene: TRBJ2-1
len: 15
d_gene: TRBD2
CDR3aa: CASSPLGGRDNEQFF
CDR3nt: TGTGCCAGCAGCCCCCTCGGCGGGAGAGACAATGAGCAGTTCTTC

abundance: .
v_gene: TRBV21-1
j_gene: TRBJ2-5
len: 20
d_gene: .
CDR3aa: CASSKSLVRGEGEPGETQYF
CDR3nt: TGTGCCAGCAGCAAATCGCTAGTTCGGGGTGAGGGGGAGCCGGGGGAGACCCAGTACTTC

abundance: .
v_gene: TRBV13
j_gene: TRBJ2-7
len: 15
d_gene: .
CDR3aa: CASSDSGLASYEQYF
CDR3nt: TGTGCCAGCAGCGATTCCGGGCTAGCCTCCTACGAGCAGTACTTC

abundance: .
v_gene: TRBV5-5
j_gene: TRBJ2-3
len: 15
d_gene: .
CDR3aa: CASSLREWGVDTQYF
CDR3nt: TGTGCCAGCAGCTTGCGGGAGTGGGGGGTAGATACGCAGTATTTT

abundance: once
v_gene: TRBV7-2
j_gene: TRBJ2-6
len: 15
d_gene: TRBD1
CDR3aa: CASSRTGSGANVLTF
CDR3nt: TGTGCCAGCAGCCGGACAGGGTCTGGGGCCAACGTCCTGACTTTC

abundance: .
v_gene: TRBV11-2
j_gene: TRBJ1-2
len: 13
d_gene: .
CDR3aa: CASTPGRGSGYTF
CDR3nt: TGTGCCAGCACGCCGGGTCGGGGTAGTGGCTACACCTTC

abundance: .
v_gene: TRBV6-5
j_gene: TRBJ1-1
len: 13
d_gene: .
CDR3aa: CASSYSGHTEAFF
CDR3nt: TGTGCCAGCAGTTACTCTGGGCACACTGAAGCTTTCTTT

abundance: few
v_gene: TRBV5-1
j_gene: TRBJ1-5
len: 15
d_gene: .
CDR3aa: CASSLSGTLNQPQHF
CDR3nt: TGCGCCAGCAGCCTGTCCGGGACACTTAATCAGCCCCAGCATTTT

abundance: .
v_gene: TRBV4-2
j_gene: TRBJ2-2
len: 16
d_gene: TRBD2
CDR3aa: CASSPMAGANTGELFF
CDR3nt: TGTGCCAGCAGCCCTATGGCGGGGGCGAACACCGGGGAGCTGTTTTTT

abundance: once
v_gene: TRBV3-1/TRBV3-2
j_gene: TRBJ1-1
len: 14
d_gene: .
CDR3aa: CASSQYRDGTEAFF
CDR3nt: TGTGCCAGCAGCCAATACAGGGATGGCACTGAAGCTTTCTTT

abundance: .
v_gene: TRBV5-1
j_gene: TRBJ1-2
len: 14
d_gene: .
CDR3aa: CASSLAEPLYGYTF
CDR3nt: TGCGCCAGCAGCTTGGCGGAGCCTCTCTATGGCTACACCTTC

abundance: .
v_gene: TRBV30
j_gene: TRBJ1-2
len: 13
d_gene: TRBD1
CDR3aa: CAWSLKGAVGYTF
CDR3nt: TGTGCCTGGAGTCTAAAGGGGGCGGTTGGCTACACCTTC

abundance: .
v_gene: TRBV7-3
j_gene: TRBJ2-3
len: 14
d_gene: .
CDR3aa: CASSDGLSTDTQYF
CDR3nt: TGTGCCAGCAGCGACGGACTCAGCACAGATACGCAGTATTTT

abundance: .
v_gene: TRBV19
j_gene: TRBJ1-1
len: 15
d_gene: TRBD1
CDR3aa: CASSATGDFNTEAFF
CDR3nt: TGTGCCAGTAGTGCGACAGGGGATTTCAACACTGAAGCTTTCTTT

abundance: once
v_gene: TRBV7-2
j_gene: TRBJ1-2
len: 14
d_gene: .
CDR3aa: CASSDTGTRYGYTF
CDR3nt: TGTGCCAGCAGCGATACCGGGACAAGATATGGCTACACCTTC

abundance: .
v_gene: TRBV10-3
j_gene: TRBJ1-1
len: 14
d_gene: .
CDR3aa: CAISDGELNTEAFF
CDR3nt: TGTGCCATCAGTGACGGGGAATTGAACACTGAAGCTTTCTTT

abundance: .
v_gene: TRBV4-2
j_gene: TRBJ1-2
len: 14
d_gene: .
CDR3aa: CASSQEAQDRGYTF
CDR3nt: TGTGCCAGCAGCCAAGAGGCACAGGATCGAGGCTACACCTTC